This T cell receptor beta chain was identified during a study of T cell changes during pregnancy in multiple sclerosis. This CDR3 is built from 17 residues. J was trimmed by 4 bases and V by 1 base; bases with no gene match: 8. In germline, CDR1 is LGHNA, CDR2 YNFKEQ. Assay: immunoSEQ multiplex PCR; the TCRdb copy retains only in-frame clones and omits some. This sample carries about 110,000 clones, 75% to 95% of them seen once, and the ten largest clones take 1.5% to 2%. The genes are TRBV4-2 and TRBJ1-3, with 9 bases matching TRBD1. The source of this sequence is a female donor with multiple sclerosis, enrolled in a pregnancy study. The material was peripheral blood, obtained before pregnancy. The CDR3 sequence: CASSQGQGQGAGNTIYF. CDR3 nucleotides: TGTGCCAGCAGCCAAGGCCAGGGACAGGGAGCAGGAAACACCATATATTTT.